The 2 T cell receptor beta chains listed next were all sequenced from one sample in a study of CD8+ T cells in alopecia areata (dated by TCRdb to the late 2010s). The library was generated by the immunoSEQ multiplex PCR assay. RNA was extracted from all samples and reverse transcribed into cDNA, which served as template for TCR sequencing. TCRdb's version of the immuneACCESS table is confined to in-frame rearrangements and falls short of the full clone set. An unresolved V gene accounts for under half of the shortfall where checked; the remainder is of unknown origin. Across this sample there are fewer than 150,000 clones, with 82% seen only once. In total, the top ten clones hold 25% of the sample. The sample's time point label is to be understood as: roughly 27 days on oral tofacitinib. The treatment or condition label here, explained by the study, means: oral pan-JAK inhibitor, 5-10 mg twice daily.

The source was CD8+ T cells sorted from blood, collected at week 4, from a patient treated with tofacitinib. These receptors originate from a human donor with alopecia areata.

CDR3 loop: CASSQDWGEPTMNTGELFF. CDR3 DNA sequence: TGTGCCAGCAGCCAAGATTGGGGGGAGCCGACAATGAACACCGGGGAGCTGTTTTTT. V is TRBV4-2 and J is TRBJ2-2, with a tentative D call TRBD2 (6 bases). Germline-derived CDR1 and CDR2 are LGHNA and YNFKEQ. The CDR3 is 19 amino acids. Trimming stripped 0 bases from V and 1 base from J, with 18 bases between.

The genes are TRBV5-1 and TRBJ2-5; D perhaps matches TRBD2 (6 bases). CDR1 and CDR2 (germline): SGHRS, YFSETQ. Between the trimmed V and J ends, which lost 4 bases and 2 bases, there was a span of 15 bases. CDR3 size: 15 residues. CDR3: CASSQSGPHQETQYF. In nucleotides, the CDR3 is TGCGCCAGCAGCCAAAGCGGGCCCCATCAAGAGACCCAGTACTTC.